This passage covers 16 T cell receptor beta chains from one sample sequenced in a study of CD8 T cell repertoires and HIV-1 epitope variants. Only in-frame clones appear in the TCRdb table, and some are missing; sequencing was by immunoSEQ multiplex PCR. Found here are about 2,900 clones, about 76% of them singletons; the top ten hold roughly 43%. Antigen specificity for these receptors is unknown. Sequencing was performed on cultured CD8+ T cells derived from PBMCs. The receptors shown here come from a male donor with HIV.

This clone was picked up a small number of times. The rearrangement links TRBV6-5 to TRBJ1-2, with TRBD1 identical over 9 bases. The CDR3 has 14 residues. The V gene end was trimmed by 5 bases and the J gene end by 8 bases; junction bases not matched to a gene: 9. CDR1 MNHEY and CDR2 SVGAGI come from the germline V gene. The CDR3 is CASSVGQGPLGYTF. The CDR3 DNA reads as TGTGCCAGCAGTGTTGGACAGGGGCCCTTAGGCTACACCTTC.

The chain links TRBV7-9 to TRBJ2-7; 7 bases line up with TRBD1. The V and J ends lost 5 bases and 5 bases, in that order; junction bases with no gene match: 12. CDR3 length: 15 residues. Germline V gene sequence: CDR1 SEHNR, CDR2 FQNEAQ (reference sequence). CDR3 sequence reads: CASSLPRGPGDEQYF. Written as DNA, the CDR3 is TGTGCCAGCAGCCTACCTAGGGGGCCGGGCGACGAGCAGTACTTC. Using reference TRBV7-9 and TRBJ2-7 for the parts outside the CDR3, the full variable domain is DTGVSQNPRHKITKRGQNVTFRCDPISEHNRLYWYRQTLGQGPEFLTYFQNEAQLEKSRLLSDRFSAERPKGSFSTLEIQRTEQGDSAMYLCASSLPRGPGDEQYFGPGTRLTVT.

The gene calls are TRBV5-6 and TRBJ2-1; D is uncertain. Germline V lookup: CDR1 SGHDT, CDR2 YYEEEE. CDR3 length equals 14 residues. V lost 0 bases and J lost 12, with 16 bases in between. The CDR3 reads CASSLGRRVSGQFF. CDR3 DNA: TGTGCCAGCAGCTTGGGACGTCGGGTGTCTGGGCAGTTCTTC. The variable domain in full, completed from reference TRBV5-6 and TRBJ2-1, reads DAGVTQSPTHLIKTRGQQVTLRCSPKSGHDTVSWYQQALGQGPQFIFQYYEEEERQRGNFPDRFSGHQFPNYSSELNVNALLLGDSALYLCASSLGRRVSGQFFGPGTRLTVL.

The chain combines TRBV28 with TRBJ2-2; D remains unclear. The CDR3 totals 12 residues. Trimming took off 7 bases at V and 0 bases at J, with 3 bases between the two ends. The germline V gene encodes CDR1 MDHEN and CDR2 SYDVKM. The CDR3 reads CASNPNTGELFF. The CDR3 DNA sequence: TGTGCCAGCAACCCGAACACCGGGGAGCTGTTTTTT. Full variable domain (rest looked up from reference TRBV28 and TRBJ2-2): DVKVTQSSRYLVKRTGEKVFLECVQDMDHENMFWYRQDPGLGLRLIYFSYDVKMKEKGDIPEGYSVSREKKERFSLILESASTNQTSMYLCASNPNTGELFFGEGSRLTVL.

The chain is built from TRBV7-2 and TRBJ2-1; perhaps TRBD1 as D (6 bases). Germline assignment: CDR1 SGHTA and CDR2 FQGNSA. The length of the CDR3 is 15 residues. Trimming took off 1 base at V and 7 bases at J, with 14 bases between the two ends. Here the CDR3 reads CASSLGAGDWNEQFF. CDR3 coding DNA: TGTGCCAGCAGCTTAGGGGCAGGGGATTGGAATGAGCAGTTCTTC.

The CDR3 is CASSPQFPTSGRNYEQYF. For the CDR3, the DNA is TGTGCCAGCAGCCCCCAATTCCCGACTAGCGGGAGGAACTACGAGCAGTACTTC. This chain connects TRBV5-4 to TRBJ2-7, with 13 nucleotides matching TRBD2. The CDR3 sequence is 18 residues long. V shed 4 bases and J 3 bases; nucleotides not matched to a gene: 13. Germline lookup yields CDR1 SGHNT and CDR2 YYREEE (reference sequence).

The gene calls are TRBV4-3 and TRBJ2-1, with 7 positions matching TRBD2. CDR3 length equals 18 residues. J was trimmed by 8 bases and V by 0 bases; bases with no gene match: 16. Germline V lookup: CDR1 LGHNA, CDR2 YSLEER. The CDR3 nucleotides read TGCGCCAGCAGCCAAGATCTTGATACTAGCGCCATTGGGGATGAGCAGTTCTTC. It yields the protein CASSQDLDTSAIGDEQFF.

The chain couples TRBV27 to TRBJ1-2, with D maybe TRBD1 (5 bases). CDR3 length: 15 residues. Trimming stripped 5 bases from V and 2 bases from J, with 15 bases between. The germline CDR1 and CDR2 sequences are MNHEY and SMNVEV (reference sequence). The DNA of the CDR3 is TGTGCCAGCAGTGGATTGGACAACATAAACTATGGCTACACCTTC. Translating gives CASSGLDNINYGYTF.

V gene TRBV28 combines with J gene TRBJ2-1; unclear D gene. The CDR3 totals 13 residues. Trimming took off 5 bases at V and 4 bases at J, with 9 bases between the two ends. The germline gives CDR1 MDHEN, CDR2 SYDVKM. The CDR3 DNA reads TGTGCCAGCAGTCCGGAGTTGTACAATGAGCAGTTCTTC. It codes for CASSPELYNEQFF. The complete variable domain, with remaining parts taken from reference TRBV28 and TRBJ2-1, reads DVKVTQSSRYLVKRTGEKVFLECVQDMDHENMFWYRQDPGLGLRLIYFSYDVKMKEKGDIPEGYSVSREKKERFSLILESASTNQTSMYLCASSPELYNEQFFGPGTRLTVL.

The CDR3 DNA reads TGTGCCAGCAGTTTAGGGGGGGCTGAAGCTTTCTTT. Translated, it gives CASSLGGAEAFF. The chain recombines TRBV27 with TRBJ1-1; tentative D call: TRBD1 (5 bases). V shed 2 bases and J shed 6 bases, with 7 bases lying between them. Germline CDR1 MNHEY, CDR2 SMNVEV (reference sequence). The CDR3 consists of 12 residues.

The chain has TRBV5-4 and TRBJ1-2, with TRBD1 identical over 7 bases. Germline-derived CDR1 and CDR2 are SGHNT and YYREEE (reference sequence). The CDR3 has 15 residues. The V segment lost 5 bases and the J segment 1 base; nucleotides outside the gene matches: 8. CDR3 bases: TGTGCCAGCAGTCAGAAACAGGGGAATAACTATGGCTACACCTTC. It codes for CASSQKQGNNYGYTF.

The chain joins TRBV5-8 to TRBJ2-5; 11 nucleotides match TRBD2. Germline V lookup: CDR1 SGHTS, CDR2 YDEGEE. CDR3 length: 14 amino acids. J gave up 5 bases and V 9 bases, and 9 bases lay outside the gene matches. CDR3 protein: CATIAGGPWETQYF. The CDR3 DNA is TGTGCCACGATAGCGGGGGGGCCTTGGGAGACCCAGTACTTC. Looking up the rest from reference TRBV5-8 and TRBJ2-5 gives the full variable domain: EAGVTQSPTHLIKTRGQQATLRCSPISGHTSVYWYQQALGLGLQFLLWYDEGEERNRGNFPPRFSGRQFPNYSSELNVNALELEDSALYLCATIAGGPWETQYFGPGTRLLVL.

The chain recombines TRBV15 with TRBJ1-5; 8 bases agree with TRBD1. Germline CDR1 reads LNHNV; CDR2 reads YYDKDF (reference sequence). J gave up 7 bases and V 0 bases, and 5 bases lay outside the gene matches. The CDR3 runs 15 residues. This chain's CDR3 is CATSRDFTGGQPQHF. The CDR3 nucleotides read TGTGCCACCAGCAGAGATTTTACAGGGGGACAGCCCCAGCATTTT.

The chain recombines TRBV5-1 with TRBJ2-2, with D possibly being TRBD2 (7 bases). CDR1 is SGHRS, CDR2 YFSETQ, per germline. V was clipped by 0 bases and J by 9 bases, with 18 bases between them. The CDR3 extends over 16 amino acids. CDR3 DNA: TGCGCCAGCAGCTTGGCGGGCGGGGGCGTGAGGAGGGAGCTGTTTTTT. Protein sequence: CASSLAGGGVRRELFF.

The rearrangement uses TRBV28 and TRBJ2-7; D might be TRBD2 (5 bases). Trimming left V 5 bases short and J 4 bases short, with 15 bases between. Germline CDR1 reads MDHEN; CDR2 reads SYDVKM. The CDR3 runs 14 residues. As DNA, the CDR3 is TGTGCCAGCAGTAGTTACAAAACGGGGTACGAGCAGTACTTC. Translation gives CASSSYKTGYEQYF.

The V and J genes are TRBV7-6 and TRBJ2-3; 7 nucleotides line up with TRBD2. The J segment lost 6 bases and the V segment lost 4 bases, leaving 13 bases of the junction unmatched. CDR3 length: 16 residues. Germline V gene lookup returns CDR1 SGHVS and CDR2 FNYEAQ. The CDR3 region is CASSSPLREKGDTQYF. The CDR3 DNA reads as TGTGCCAGCAGCTCCCCTCTGCGGGAGAAAGGGGATACGCAGTATTTT.